One sample yielded the 25 T cell receptor beta chains listed below, sequenced in a study of OX40 agonist ivuxolimab in advanced cancers. Profiled with immunoSEQ multiplex PCR; TCRdb holds only in-frame clones, not every one. The repertoire consists of around 100,000 clones, with 90% occurring once and the leading ten covering more than 0.15%. This material consisted of CD4+ or CD8+ T cells sorted from blood, taken in a trial of the OX40 agonist ivuxolimab. The receptor source for this set is an adult with an advanced solid tumor such as melanoma, head and neck, liver or kidney cancer.

The chain is built from TRBV6-5 and TRBJ1-1; D is uncertain. CDR1 MNHEY and CDR2 SVGAGI come from the germline V gene. The CDR3 has 16 amino acids. V lost 0 bases, J lost 1 base, and 12 bases lay in between. The CDR3 reads CASSYSKGLSNTEAFF. Here the CDR3 DNA reads TGTGCCAGCAGTTACTCGAAAGGACTCTCGAACACTGAAGCTTTCTTT.

This rearrangement joins TRBV5-4 to TRBJ2-2; TRBD1 or TRBD2 may be the D gene (5 bases each). Trimming removed 3 bases at V and 5 bases at J, with 8 bases between. In germline, CDR1 is SGHNT, CDR2 YYREEE (reference sequence). This CDR3 is 13 amino acids long. CDR3: CASSSWGTGELFF. Here the CDR3 DNA reads TGTGCCAGCAGCTCCTGGGGGACCGGGGAGCTGTTTTTT.

The genes are TRBV29-1 and TRBJ1-2; D is possibly TRBD1 (5 bases). CDR1 and CDR2 from the germline V gene are SQVTM and ANQGSEA. With 3 bases removed from V and 8 bases from J, the gap between germline ends came to 16 bases. This CDR3 comprises 13 residues. The CDR3 nucleotides are TGCAGCGTTGATAGACAGTCTCCTGGGGGCTACACCTTC. Residues: CSVDRQSPGGYTF.

J is TRBJ2-1 and V is TRBV5-1, with 7 bases matching TRBD2. This CDR3 is 15 amino acids long. Germline trimming cut 0 bases from V and 16 bases from J; bases unmatched to any gene: 16. Germline CDR1 is SGHRS and CDR2 is YFSETQ. CDR3 region: CASSLGGLPTMINFF. CDR3 sequence (DNA): TGCGCCAGCAGCTTGGGGGGACTACCTACAATGATAAATTTCTTC.

The rearrangement links TRBV9 to TRBJ2-1, with 7 bases that match TRBD1. CDR3 length: 16 residues. J was trimmed by 0 bases and V by 0 bases; bases with no gene match: 3. The germline gives CDR1 SGDLS, CDR2 YYNGEE. The CDR3 protein is CASSVAAGGSYNEQFF. CDR3 DNA sequence: TGTGCCAGCAGCGTAGCCGCAGGGGGCTCCTACAATGAGCAGTTCTTC. The complete variable domain, with remaining parts taken from reference TRBV9 and TRBJ2-1, reads DSGVTQTPKHLITATGQRVTLRCSPRSGDLSVYWYQQSLDQGLQFLIQYYNGEERAKGNILERFSAQQFPDLHSELNLSSLELGDSALYFCASSVAAGGSYNEQFFGPGTRLTVL.

This clone was counted a single time. The rearrangement links TRBV9 to TRBJ1-6, with no clear D. The V end lost 0 bases, the J end lost 9 bases, and 10 bases lay between the germline ends. CDR1 is SGDLS, CDR2 YYNGEE, per germline. CDR3 length: 14 amino acids. The CDR3 is CASSVGELASPLHF. DNA for the CDR3: TGTGCCAGCAGCGTAGGTGAACTGGCTTCACCCCTCCACTTT.

V gene TRBV6-1 combines with J gene TRBJ2-1; tentative D call: TRBD2 (6 bases). Germline-derived CDR1 and CDR2 are MNHNS and SASEGT. The V end was cut by 3 bases, the J end by 8 bases, with 20 bases between. CDR3 length equals 16 residues. The CDR3 DNA reads as TGTGCCAGCAGTGAGCGTCGACTCCAAGGAGGGGATGAGCAGTTCTTC. Encoded protein: CASSERRLQGGDEQFF.

This clone was seen only a few times. The chain couples TRBV10-3 to TRBJ2-3; a weak D match, TRBD2 (6 bases). Germline V gene data show CDR1 as ENHRY and CDR2 as SYGVKD. V gave up 0 bases and J gave up 5 bases, with 15 bases separating them. The CDR3 is made up of 16 amino acids. The CDR3 loop reads CAISESTAGKIDTQYF. CDR3 bases: TGTGCCATCAGTGAGTCTACTGCGGGGAAGATAGATACGCAGTATTTT.

The chain recombines TRBV11-3 with TRBJ2-1; TRBD2 agrees at 11 bases. The germline CDR1 and CDR2 sequences are SGHNT and YENEEA. CDR3 length: 15 residues. With V trimmed by 5 bases and J by 4 bases, 4 bases remained unmatched. Here the CDR3 DNA reads TGTGCCAGCAGCCCGGGACTAGCGGAGTACAATGAGCAGTTCTTC. Its protein product is CASSPGLAEYNEQFF.

J is TRBJ1-6 and V is TRBV9; TRBD1 is a possible D gene (5 bases). V lost 2 bases to trimming and J lost 6 bases, with 12 bases between them. This CDR3 is 15 amino acids long. Per the germline V gene, CDR1 is SGDLS and CDR2 is YYNGEE. CDR3 in amino acids: CASSVGGTSNSPLHF. The CDR3 DNA is TGTGCCAGCAGCGTGGGGGGGACGTCTAATTCACCCCTCCACTTT.

This clone was recorded a few times. The genes are TRBV10-2 and TRBJ1-1, with D maybe TRBD1 (5 bases). The V end was cut by 8 bases, the J end by 10 bases, with 23 bases between. This CDR3 region has 14 residues. Germline CDR1 reads WSHSY; CDR2 reads SAAADI. The CDR3 here is CASYLSGAGRIAFF. CDR3 sequence (DNA): TGCGCCAGCTATTTATCCGGGGCAGGGCGAATAGCTTTCTTT.

In its sample, this clone was seen once. V is TRBV5-1 and J is TRBJ2-5; the match to TRBD2 covers 7 bases. The junction had 3 bases not matched to a gene; V was cut back by 3 bases and J by 1 base. The CDR3 has 14 residues. Germline CDR1 SGHRS, CDR2 YFSETQ. As DNA, the CDR3 is TGCGCCAGCAGCTCATCTAGCGGCCAAGAGACCCAGTACTTC. Amino acid sequence: CASSSSSGQETQYF.

This chain uses TRBV5-1 with TRBJ2-3, with unresolved D. CDR3 size: 14 residues. CDR1 and CDR2 from the germline V gene are SGHRS and YFSETQ. The V gene lost 4 bases and the J gene lost 0 bases, with 9 bases spanning the gap. CDR3 in DNA: TGCGCCAGCAGCCGTCGAGCTAGCACAGATACGCAGTATTTT. It translates to CASSRRASTDTQYF.

In this sample, this clone turned up once. V is TRBV6-1 and J is TRBJ1-5, with 10 bases that match TRBD1. The CDR3 is 15 residues long. In germline, CDR1 is MNHNS, CDR2 SASEGT. V gave up 4 bases and J gave up 5 bases; unmatched junction bases: 5. CDR3 residues: CASSGRDRGYQPQHF. As DNA, the CDR3 is TGTGCCAGCAGTGGCCGGGACAGGGGTTATCAGCCCCAGCATTTT.

The V and J genes are TRBV11-3 and TRBJ2-1; a possible D gene is TRBD2 (7 bases). Looked up from germline, CDR1 is SGHNT and CDR2 is YENEEA. V dropped 1 base and J dropped 7 bases, with 11 bases sitting between them. The CDR3 runs to 14 residues. For the CDR3, the DNA is TGTGCCAGCAGCTTAGGAGGGAGGGGGAATGAGCAGTTCTTC. It is translated as CASSLGGRGNEQFF.

This clone was seen only a few times. The rearrangement joins TRBV7-3 to TRBJ2-2, with D hard to call. The CDR3 has 15 amino acids. Germline CDR1 reads SGHTA; CDR2 reads FQGTGA. V was cut by 0 bases and J by 5 bases, with 10 bases left in between. The CDR3, as DNA: TGTGCCAGCAGCTTAACGGATTCTGGGACCGGGGAGCTGTTTTTT. Protein: CASSLTDSGTGELFF. Full variable domain (missing parts from reference TRBV7-3 and TRBJ2-2): GAGVSQTPSNKVTEKGKYVELRCDPISGHTALYWYRQSLGQGPEFLIYFQGTGAADDSGLPNDRFFAVRPEGSVSTLKIQRTERGDSAVYLCASSLTDSGTGELFFGEGSRLTVL.

This chain uses TRBV12-5 with TRBJ2-1; D is undetermined. The CDR3 is 13 amino acids. The V gene lost 3 bases and the J gene lost 8 bases, with 11 bases spanning the gap. The germline V gene has CDR1 LGHNT and CDR2 FRNRAP. The CDR3 spells CASGFGRLDEQFF. The CDR3 nucleotides read TGTGCTAGTGGTTTTGGGCGGCTGGATGAGCAGTTCTTC.

CDR3 region: CASSARGTVPTEAFF. The CDR3, as DNA: TGTGCCAGTAGTGCGCGTGGGACAGTGCCCACTGAAGCTTTCTTT. The J gene is TRBJ1-1, the V gene TRBV19; 7 positions match TRBD1. Germline V gene lookup returns CDR1 LNHDA and CDR2 SQIVND (reference sequence). The CDR3 sequence is 15 residues long. Unmatched junction bases numbered 10, after V lost 5 bases and J lost 4 bases. The full variable domain, completed using reference TRBV19 and TRBJ1-1, is DGGITQSPKYLFRKEGQNVTLSCEQNLNHDAMYWYRQDPGQGLRLIYYSQIVNDFQKGDIAEGYSVSREKKESFPLTVTSAQKNPTAFYLCASSARGTVPTEAFFGQGTRLTVV.

The chain links TRBV30 to TRBJ2-2, with 9 bases identical to TRBD2. The CDR3 loop spans 15 amino acids. Germline CDR1 GTSNPN, CDR2 SVGIG (reference sequence). The ends lost 0 bases at V and 4 bases at J; junction bases unmatched: 3. CDR3 in DNA: TGTGCCTGGAGTGTACGCGGGAGGGTCACCGGGGAGCTGTTTTTT. Translation gives CAWSVRGRVTGELFF.

The chain recombines TRBV6-5 with TRBJ2-5; 8 bases line up with TRBD1. J lost 9 bases, V lost 6 bases, and 15 bases had no gene match. The germline CDR1 and CDR2 sequences are MNHEY and SVGAGI. CDR3 length equals 15 residues. The CDR3 sequence: CASRNGQGGYSAQYF. In DNA form, the CDR3 reads TGTGCCAGCAGGAATGGACAGGGAGGATATTCGGCCCAGTACTTC.

The chain carries TRBV27 and TRBJ2-3; 10 bases agree with TRBD2. This CDR3 spans 19 amino acids. J was trimmed by 6 bases and V by 5 bases; bases with no gene match: 20. Per germline, CDR1 MNHEY and CDR2 SMNVEV (reference sequence). CDR3 residues: CASSGTGTSATLGPDTQYF. For the CDR3, the DNA is TGTGCCAGCAGTGGTACCGGGACTAGCGCTACCCTCGGGCCGGATACGCAGTATTTT.

The chain links TRBV5-1 to TRBJ2-3; 8 bases agree with TRBD2. This CDR3 is built from 15 residues. Germline-derived CDR1 and CDR2 are SGHRS and YFSETQ. The ends lost 0 bases at V and 0 bases at J; junction bases unmatched: 0. The CDR3 protein is CASSLASGSTDTQYF. In nucleotides, the CDR3 is TGCGCCAGCAGCTTGGCTAGCGGGAGCACAGATACGCAGTATTTT.

The chain is built from TRBV5-1 and TRBJ1-1; 10 nucleotides agree with TRBD1. In germline, CDR1 is SGHRS, CDR2 YFSETQ. V dropped 2 bases and J dropped 4; count of bases not matched to a gene: 8. The CDR3 runs to 16 residues. This CDR3 is CASSLLRQGAGTEAFF. The CDR3 nucleotides read TGCGCCAGCAGCTTACTGAGACAGGGGGCTGGCACTGAAGCTTTCTTT.

The chain links TRBV6-1 to TRBJ2-7; D is undetermined. Trimming shortened V by 3 bases and J by 2 bases, and 11 bases separated the two germline ends. The germline CDR1 and CDR2 sequences are MNHNS and SASEGT. The CDR3 length is 14 residues. The chain's CDR3 is CASSDWTVTYEQYF. For the CDR3, the DNA is TGTGCCAGCAGTGATTGGACGGTAACCTACGAGCAGTACTTC.

This clone was seen more than once but under ten times. The V gene is TRBV5-6, the J gene TRBJ2-6, with D unresolved. V was pared by 2 bases and J by 0 bases, with 9 bases between. CDR3 length: 16 amino acids. Germline CDR1 SGHDT, CDR2 YYEEEE. CDR3 nucleotides: TGTGCCAGCAGCTTAGGACCGAACTCTGGGGCCAACGTCCTGACTTTC. This sequence encodes CASSLGPNSGANVLTF.